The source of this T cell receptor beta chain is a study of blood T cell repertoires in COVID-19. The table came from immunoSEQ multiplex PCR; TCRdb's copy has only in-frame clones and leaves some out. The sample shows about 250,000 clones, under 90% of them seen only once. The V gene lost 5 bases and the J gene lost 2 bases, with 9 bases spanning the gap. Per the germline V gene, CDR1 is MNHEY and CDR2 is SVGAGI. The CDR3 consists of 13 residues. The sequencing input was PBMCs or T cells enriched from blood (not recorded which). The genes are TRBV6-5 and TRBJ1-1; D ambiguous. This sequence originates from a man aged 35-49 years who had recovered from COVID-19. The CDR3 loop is CASSHPGNTEAFF. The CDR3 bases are TGTGCCAGCAGTCATCCAGGAAACACTGAAGCTTTCTTT.